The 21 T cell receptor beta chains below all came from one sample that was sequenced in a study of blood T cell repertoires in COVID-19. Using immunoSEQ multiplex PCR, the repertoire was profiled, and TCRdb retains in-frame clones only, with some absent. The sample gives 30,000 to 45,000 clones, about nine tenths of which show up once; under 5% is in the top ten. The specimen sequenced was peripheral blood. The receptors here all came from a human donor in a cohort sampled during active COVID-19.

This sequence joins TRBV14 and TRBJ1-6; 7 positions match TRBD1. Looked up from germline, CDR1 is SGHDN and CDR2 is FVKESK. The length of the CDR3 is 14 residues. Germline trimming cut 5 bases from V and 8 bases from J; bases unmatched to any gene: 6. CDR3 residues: CASSMTGLDSPLHF. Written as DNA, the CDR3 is TGTGCCAGCAGCATGACAGGGTTGGATTCACCCCTCCACTTT.

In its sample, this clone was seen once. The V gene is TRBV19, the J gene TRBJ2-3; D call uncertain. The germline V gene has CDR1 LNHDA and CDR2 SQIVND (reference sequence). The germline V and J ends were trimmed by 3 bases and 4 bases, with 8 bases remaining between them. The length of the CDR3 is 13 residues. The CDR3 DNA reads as TGTGCCAGTAGTATGCAGCAGGCAGATACGCAGTATTTT. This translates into CASSMQQADTQYF.

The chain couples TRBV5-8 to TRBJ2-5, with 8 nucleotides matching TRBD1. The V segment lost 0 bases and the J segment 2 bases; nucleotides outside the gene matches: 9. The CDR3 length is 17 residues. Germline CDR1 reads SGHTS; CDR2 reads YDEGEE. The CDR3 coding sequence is TGTGCCAGCAGCTTGGGGACAGGGTCGCGAGGGCAAGAGACCCAGTACTTC. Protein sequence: CASSLGTGSRGQETQYF.

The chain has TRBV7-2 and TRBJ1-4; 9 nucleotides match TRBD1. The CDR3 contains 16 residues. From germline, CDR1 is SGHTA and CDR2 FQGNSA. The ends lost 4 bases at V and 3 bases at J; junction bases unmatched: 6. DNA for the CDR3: TGTGCCAGCAGCTCGGACAGGGGTGCGGCTAATGAAAAACTGTTTTTT. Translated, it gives CASSSDRGAANEKLFF.

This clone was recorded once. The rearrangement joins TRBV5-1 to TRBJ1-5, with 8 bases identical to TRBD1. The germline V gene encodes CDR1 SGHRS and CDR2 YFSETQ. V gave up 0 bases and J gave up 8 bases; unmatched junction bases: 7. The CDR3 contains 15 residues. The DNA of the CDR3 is TGCGCCAGCAGCTTGGGACAGGGGTTACTAGAGCCCCAGCATTTT. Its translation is CASSLGQGLLEPQHF. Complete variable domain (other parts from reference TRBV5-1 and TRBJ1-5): KAGVTQTPRYLIKTRGQQVTLSCSPISGHRSVSWYQQTPGQGLQFLFEYFSETQRNKGNFPGRFSGRQFSNSRSEMNVSTLELGDSALYLCASSLGQGLLEPQHFGDGTRLSIL.

The CDR3 nucleotides read TGCGCCAGCAGCAAAACAGTGTCCGACGATACGCAGTATTTT. This gives the protein CASSKTVSDDTQYF. The chain links TRBV5-1 to TRBJ2-3; unclear D gene. The V gene lost 4 bases and the J gene lost 6 bases, with 15 bases spanning the gap. The CDR3 totals 14 residues. Germline V gives CDR1 SGHRS, CDR2 YFSETQ. Combining the CDR3 with reference TRBV5-1 and TRBJ2-3 gives the whole variable domain KAGVTQTPRYLIKTRGQQVTLSCSPISGHRSVSWYQQTPGQGLQFLFEYFSETQRNKGNFPGRFSGRQFSNSRSEMNVSTLELGDSALYLCASSKTVSDDTQYFGPGTRLTVL.

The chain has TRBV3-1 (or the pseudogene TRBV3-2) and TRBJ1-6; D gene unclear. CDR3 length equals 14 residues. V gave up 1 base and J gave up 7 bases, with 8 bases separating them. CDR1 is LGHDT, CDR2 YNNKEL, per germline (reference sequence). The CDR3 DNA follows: TGTGCCAGCAGCCAAGTCCGAGGAAATTCACCCCTCCACTTT. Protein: CASSQVRGNSPLHF.

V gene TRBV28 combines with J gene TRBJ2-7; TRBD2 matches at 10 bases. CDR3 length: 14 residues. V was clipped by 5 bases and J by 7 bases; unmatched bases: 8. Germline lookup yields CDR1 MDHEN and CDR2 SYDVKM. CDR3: CASSLTSGVWEQYF. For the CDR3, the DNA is TGTGCCAGCAGTCTCACTAGCGGGGTCTGGGAGCAGTACTTC. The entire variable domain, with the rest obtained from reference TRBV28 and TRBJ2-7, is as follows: DVKVTQSSRYLVKRTGEKVFLECVQDMDHENMFWYRQDPGLGLRLIYFSYDVKMKEKGDIPEGYSVSREKKERFSLILESASTNQTSMYLCASSLTSGVWEQYFGPGTRLTVT.

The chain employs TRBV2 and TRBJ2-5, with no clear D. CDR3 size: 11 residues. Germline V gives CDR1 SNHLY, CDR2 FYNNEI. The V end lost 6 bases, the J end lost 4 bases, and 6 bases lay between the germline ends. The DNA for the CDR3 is TGTGCCAGCAGCCTTAGAGAGACCCAGTACTTC. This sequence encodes CASSLRETQYF.

CDR3 in DNA: TGTGCCAGCAGCCAAGGGGCAGGGGGCTCCTACGAGCAGTACTTC. Amino acid sequence: CASSQGAGGSYEQYF. The rearrangement links TRBV3-1 (or the pseudogene TRBV3-2) to TRBJ2-7, with 7 positions matching TRBD1. The CDR3 totals 15 residues. V shed 1 base, J shed 0 bases, and the junction held 3 bases outside the gene matches. Germline V gives CDR1 LGHDT, CDR2 YNNKEL (reference sequence).

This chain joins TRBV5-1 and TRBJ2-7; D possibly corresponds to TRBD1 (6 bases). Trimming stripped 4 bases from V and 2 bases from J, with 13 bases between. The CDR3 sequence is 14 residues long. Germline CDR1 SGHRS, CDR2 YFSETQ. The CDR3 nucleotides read TGCGCCAGCAGCAAGGGGGAGAGGCCCTACGAGCAGTACTTC. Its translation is CASSKGERPYEQYF. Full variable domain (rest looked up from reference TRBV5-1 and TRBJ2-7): KAGVTQTPRYLIKTRGQQVTLSCSPISGHRSVSWYQQTPGQGLQFLFEYFSETQRNKGNFPGRFSGRQFSNSRSEMNVSTLELGDSALYLCASSKGERPYEQYFGPGTRLTVT.

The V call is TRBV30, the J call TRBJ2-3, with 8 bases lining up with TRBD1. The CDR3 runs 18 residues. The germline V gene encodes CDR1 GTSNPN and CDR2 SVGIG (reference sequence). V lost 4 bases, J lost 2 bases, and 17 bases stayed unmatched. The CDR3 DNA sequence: TGTGCCTGGACCCACGGACAGGGTAATAGCGGTCTCACAGATACGCAGTATTTT. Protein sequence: CAWTHGQGNSGLTDTQYF.

Here the CDR3 reads CASRDRTGVSEAFF. The CDR3 DNA sequence: TGCGCCAGCAGGGACAGGACTGGCGTGTCTGAAGCTTTCTTT. The V gene is TRBV5-1, the J gene TRBJ1-1, with TRBD1 matching over 7 bases. V shed 5 bases, J shed 6 bases, and the junction held 10 bases outside the gene matches. This CDR3 is 14 amino acids long. Per the germline V gene, CDR1 is SGHRS and CDR2 is YFSETQ.

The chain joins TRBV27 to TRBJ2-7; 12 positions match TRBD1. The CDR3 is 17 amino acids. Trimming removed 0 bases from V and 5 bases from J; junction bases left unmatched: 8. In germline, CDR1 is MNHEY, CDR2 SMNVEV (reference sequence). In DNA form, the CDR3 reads TGTGCCAGCAGTTTATCCCCGACAGGGACAGGGGGCAACGAGCAGTACTTC. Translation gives CASSLSPTGTGGNEQYF.

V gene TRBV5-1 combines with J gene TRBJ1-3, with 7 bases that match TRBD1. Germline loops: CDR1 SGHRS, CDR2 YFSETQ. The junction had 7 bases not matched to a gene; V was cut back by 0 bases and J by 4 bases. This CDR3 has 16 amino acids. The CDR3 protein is CASSLAGQFSGNTIYF. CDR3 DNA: TGCGCCAGCAGCTTGGCGGGACAGTTTTCCGGAAACACCATATATTTT.

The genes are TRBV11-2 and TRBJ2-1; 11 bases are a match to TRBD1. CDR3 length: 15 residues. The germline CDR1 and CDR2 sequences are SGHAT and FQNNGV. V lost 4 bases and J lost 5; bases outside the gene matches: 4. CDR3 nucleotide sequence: TGTGCCAGCAGCTACCGGGACAGGGGGGACAATGAGCAGTTCTTC. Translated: CASSYRDRGDNEQFF.

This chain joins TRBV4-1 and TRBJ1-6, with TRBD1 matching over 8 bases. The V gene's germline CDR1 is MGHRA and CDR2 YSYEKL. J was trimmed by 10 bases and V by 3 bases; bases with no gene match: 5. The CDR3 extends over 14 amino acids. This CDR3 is CASSQRQGLSPLHF. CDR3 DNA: TGCGCCAGCAGCCAGCGACAGGGGTTATCACCCCTCCACTTT.

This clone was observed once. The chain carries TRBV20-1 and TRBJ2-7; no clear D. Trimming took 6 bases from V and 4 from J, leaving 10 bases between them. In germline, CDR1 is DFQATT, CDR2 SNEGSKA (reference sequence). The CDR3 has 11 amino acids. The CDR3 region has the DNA TGCAGTGCGATCGACGGGTACGAGCAGTACTTC. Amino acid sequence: CSAIDGYEQYF.

CDR3 sequence reads: CASSGLAGVETQYF. As DNA, the CDR3 is TGTGCCAGCTCAGGGCTAGCGGGAGTGGAGACCCAGTACTTC. The genes are TRBV18 and TRBJ2-5, with 10 bases lining up with TRBD2. The CDR3 has 14 residues. V lost 5 bases, J lost 5 bases, and 5 bases stayed unmatched. Germline lookup yields CDR1 KGHSH and CDR2 LQKENI.

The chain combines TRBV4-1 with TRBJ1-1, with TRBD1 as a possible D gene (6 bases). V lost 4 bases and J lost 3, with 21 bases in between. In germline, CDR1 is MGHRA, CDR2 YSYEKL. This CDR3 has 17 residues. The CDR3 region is CASSLTDRMEKYTEAFF. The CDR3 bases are TGCGCCAGCAGCCTTACGGACAGAATGGAAAAGTACACTGAAGCTTTCTTT.

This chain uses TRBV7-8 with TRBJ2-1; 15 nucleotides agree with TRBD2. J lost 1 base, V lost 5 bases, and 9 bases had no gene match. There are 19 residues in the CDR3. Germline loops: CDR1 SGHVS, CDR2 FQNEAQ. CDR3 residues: CASSPLRTSGRGSYNEQFF. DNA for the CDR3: TGTGCCAGCAGCCCCCTGAGGACTAGCGGGAGGGGGTCCTACAATGAGCAGTTCTTC.